This TCR beta chain was observed in a study of response to subunit inactivated influenza vaccine. Overall study findings and caveats: New T cells are recruited in small numbers by each seasonal influenza vaccination, according to the authors' suggestion.

V was clipped by 0 bases and J by 3 bases; unmatched bases: 7. Germline V CDR1 and CDR2: DFQATT, SNEGSKA (reference sequence). CDR3 length equals 17 residues. Each CDR3 protein gets one entry after TCRdb re-called the RT-PCR reads with MiXCR. The profile shows hundreds of thousands of distinct CDR3 sequences, around 13% of them singletons. Concerning this clonotype itself: What it binds is unknown.

This sequence originates from a man aged 50-59 years who received an inactivated influenza vaccine. Material: PBMCs from blood, obtained less than 15 days before vaccination. V gene TRBV20-1 combines with J gene TRBJ2-1; TRBD1 matches at 11 bases. As DNA, the CDR3 is TGCAGTGCTAGAGATGCAGGACAGGGGGCCATCTACAATGAGCAGTTCTTC. Its translation is CSARDAGQGAIYNEQFF.